Each of the 30 T cell receptor beta chains below was sequenced from the same sample in a study of shared clonotypes between healthy human individuals. Profiled with immunoSEQ multiplex PCR; TCRdb holds only in-frame clones, not every one. The repertoire holds about 2.3 million clones, 93% seen once, with 0.39% in the top ten. Input material: naive CD4+ T cells from PBMCs. Subset given: CD45RA+ positively selected. The receptors come from a man aged 18 to 35 in good health. Some clones in this sample may be carry-over from other donors' samples.

The chain uses TRBV6-5 and TRBJ1-2, with 8 positions matching TRBD1. V lost 6 bases, J lost 5 bases, and 8 bases stayed unmatched. The germline CDR1 and CDR2 sequences are MNHEY and SVGAGI. The CDR3 has 14 amino acids. CDR3 protein: CASSPDRGGYGYTF. The CDR3 DNA reads TGTGCCAGCAGCCCTGACAGGGGAGGTTATGGCTACACCTTC.

Of note for this clone: Sequence at one end of the junction differs from germline and may be a read error. The chain carries TRBV7-9 and TRBJ2-7, with TRBD1 identical over 11 bases. CDR1 and CDR2 from the germline V gene are SEHNR and FQNEAQ (reference sequence). The CDR3 spans 16 residues. In nucleotides, the CDR3 is TGTGCCAGCAGCTTAGGATTCCGGGACAGGGGGTACGGGCAGTACTTC. This codes for CASSLGFRDRGYGQYF.

Concerning this clone: Distinct nucleotide sequences in the sample also encode this CDR3. The chain combines TRBV5-1 with TRBJ1-2; possible D gene TRBD1, 5 bases. The V gene lost 2 bases and the J gene lost 5 bases, with 13 bases spanning the gap. CDR1 is SGHRS, CDR2 YFSETQ, per germline. The length of the CDR3 is 14 residues. The CDR3 DNA is TGCGCCAGCAGCTTAGGGACCCCGGATTATGGCTACACCTTC. It yields the protein CASSLGTPDYGYTF.

V gene TRBV6-5 combines with J gene TRBJ1-1; the D is unclear. The V gene lost 8 bases and the J gene lost 0 bases, with 4 bases spanning the gap. This CDR3 contains 11 residues. Per the germline V gene, CDR1 is MNHEY and CDR2 is SVGAGI. The chain's CDR3 is CASLMNTEAFF. The CDR3 DNA reads as TGTGCCAGCCTAATGAACACTGAAGCTTTCTTT.

The chain is built from TRBV5-4 and TRBJ2-1; D is perhaps TRBD1 (6 bases). CDR3 length: 13 residues. The germline CDR1 and CDR2 sequences are SGHNT and YYREEE (reference sequence). V dropped 4 bases and J dropped 9 bases, with 14 bases sitting between them. DNA for the CDR3: TGTGCCAGCAGCCACAGGGATAGTAGTGAGCAGTTCTTC. Encoded protein: CASSHRDSSEQFF.

This clone was seen just once. This rearrangement joins TRBV28 to TRBJ1-2; D remains ambiguous. V was shortened by 4 bases and J by 0 bases, with 12 bases between the two germline ends. Germline CDR1 reads MDHEN; CDR2 reads SYDVKM. This CDR3 is built from 15 residues. This CDR3 reads CASSSGVGTNYGYTF. DNA for the CDR3: TGTGCCAGCAGTTCTGGTGTAGGGACTAACTATGGCTACACCTTC.

This sequence joins TRBV5-1 and TRBJ2-7; no firm D call. The V gene's germline CDR1 is SGHRS and CDR2 YFSETQ. The CDR3 covers 13 residues. V dropped 0 bases and J dropped 3 bases, with 7 bases sitting between them. CDR3 sequence: CASSLEAVYEQYF. The CDR3 coding sequence is TGCGCCAGCAGCTTGGAGGCAGTCTACGAGCAGTACTTC.

This chain links TRBV6-5 with TRBJ1-5, with 7 bases fitting TRBD1. The V gene end was trimmed by 6 bases and the J gene end by 2 bases; junction bases not matched to a gene: 7. This CDR3 is built from 15 residues. From germline, CDR1 is MNHEY and CDR2 SVGAGI. The CDR3 protein is CASSYDRAGNQPQHF. For the CDR3, the DNA is TGTGCCAGCAGCTATGACAGGGCCGGCAATCAGCCCCAGCATTTT.

This chain joins TRBV28 and TRBJ2-5; D might be TRBD2 (5 bases). V shed 2 bases and J shed 11 bases, with 12 bases lying between them. The CDR3 is 12 residues long. The germline CDR1 and CDR2 sequences are MDHEN and SYDVKM. The CDR3, as DNA: TGTGCCAGCAGTTTAGTCGCGGGCTCGCAGTACTTC. Its protein is CASSLVAGSQYF.

V gene TRBV7-3 combines with J gene TRBJ2-5; the D gene is possibly TRBD2 (6 bases). The ends were cut back, 5 bases at V and 2 bases at J, with 12 bases in the middle. The CDR3 runs 14 residues. Per germline, CDR1 SGHTA and CDR2 FQGTGA. As DNA, the CDR3 is TGTGCCAGCAGCCCTCGTGCGGGGCAAGAGACCCAGTACTTC. Its translation: CASSPRAGQETQYF.

The chain's CDR3 is CASLPSGRTDTGELFF. CDR3 DNA: TGTGCCAGCCTCCCTAGCGGGAGGACCGACACCGGGGAGCTGTTTTTT. This chain joins TRBV28 and TRBJ2-2; TRBD2 aligns across 11 bases. CDR1 is MDHEN, CDR2 SYDVKM, per germline. The CDR3 extends over 16 amino acids. V shed 8 bases and J 3 bases; nucleotides not matched to a gene: 8.

As regards this clone: The same CDR3 also results from other DNA sequences found in this sample. The chain recombines TRBV28 with TRBJ2-1; D is perhaps TRBD2 (6 bases). The CDR3 is 17 residues long. Germline-derived CDR1 and CDR2 are MDHEN and SYDVKM. V shed 2 bases and J shed 0 bases, with 14 bases lying between them. CDR3 coding DNA: TGTGCCAGCAGTTTAGTCTCCGGACTAAGCTCCTACAATGAGCAGTTCTTC. It is translated as CASSLVSGLSSYNEQFF. Variable domain in full (rest from reference TRBV28 and TRBJ2-1): DVKVTQSSRYLVKRTGEKVFLECVQDMDHENMFWYRQDPGLGLRLIYFSYDVKMKEKGDIPEGYSVSREKKERFSLILESASTNQTSMYLCASSLVSGLSSYNEQFFGPGTRLTVL.

J is TRBJ2-7 and V is TRBV2; 9 bases fit TRBD2. This CDR3 is 14 amino acids long. Germline loops: CDR1 SNHLY, CDR2 FYNNEI. The J segment lost 6 bases and the V segment lost 10 bases, leaving 13 bases of the junction unmatched. The DNA of the CDR3 is TGTGCCACCGCCGTATACGGGACTAGCCCCGAGCAGTACTTC. The encoded protein is CATAVYGTSPEQYF.

The J gene is TRBJ1-1, the V gene TRBV5-1; 7 bases fit TRBD1. The CDR3 extends over 14 amino acids. V trimming: 4 bases; J trimming: 7 bases; junction bases outside the gene matches: 10. The germline V gene encodes CDR1 SGHRS and CDR2 YFSETQ. Written as DNA, the CDR3 is TGCGCCAGCAGCCCTAGGGGACAGCGGTTTGAAGCTTTCTTT. It specifies CASSPRGQRFEAFF.

V is TRBV5-5 and J is TRBJ1-5; 10 bases fit TRBD1. Per the germline V gene, CDR1 is SGHKS and CDR2 is YYEKEE (reference sequence). J was trimmed by 5 bases and V by 0 bases; bases with no gene match: 5. This CDR3 contains 16 residues. CDR3 amino acids: CASSLGWGQGYQPQHF. Written as DNA, the CDR3 is TGTGCCAGCAGCTTGGGATGGGGACAGGGGTATCAGCCCCAGCATTTT.

V and J are TRBV7-8 and TRBJ2-7, with D hard to call. This CDR3 comprises 11 residues. V lost 2 bases, J lost 7 bases, and 6 bases lay in between. Germline V gives CDR1 SGHVS, CDR2 FQNEAQ. CDR3 region: CASSLLEEQYF. CDR3 coding DNA: TGTGCCAGCAGCTTACTCGAGGAGCAGTACTTC.

This clone was detected once. The V and J genes are TRBV4-2 and TRBJ1-5; D remains unclear. The CDR3 contains 12 residues. The germline V gene has CDR1 LGHNA and CDR2 YNFKEQ. Between the trimmed V and J ends, which lost 4 bases and 2 bases, there was a span of 3 bases. CDR3 amino acids: CASSLGNQPQHF. The CDR3 DNA reads as TGTGCCAGCAGCCTAGGCAATCAGCCCCAGCATTTT.

The chain uses TRBV29-1 and TRBJ2-1; no clear D gene. V gave up 3 bases and J gave up 0 bases, with 15 bases separating them. Germline lookup yields CDR1 SQVTM and CDR2 ANQGSEA. The length of the CDR3 is 16 residues. The CDR3 reads CSVDSFAQSSYNEQFF. The CDR3 nucleotides read TGCAGCGTTGATTCGTTTGCACAGAGCTCCTACAATGAGCAGTTCTTC.

This clone appeared once. This chain uses TRBV7-6 with TRBJ2-1; possible D gene TRBD2, 6 bases. This CDR3 region has 15 residues. V lost 6 bases, J lost 4 bases, and 16 bases lay in between. Germline loops: CDR1 SGHVS, CDR2 FNYEAQ. CDR3 sequence (DNA): TGTGCCAGCAGTATTGGTAGCGGCGCATACAATGAGCAGTTCTTC. It specifies CASSIGSGAYNEQFF. The full variable domain, rest sourced from reference TRBV7-6 and TRBJ2-1, is GAGVSQSPRYKVTKRGQDVALRCDPISGHVSLYWYRQALGQGPEFLTYFNYEAQQDKSGLPNDRFSAERPEGSISTLTIQRTEQRDSAMYRCASSIGSGAYNEQFFGPGTRLTVL.

The J gene is TRBJ2-3, the V gene TRBV19; a weak D match, TRBD1 (7 bases). V lost 4 bases and J lost 6, with 14 bases in between. This CDR3 region has 14 residues. CDR1 and CDR2 (germline): LNHDA, SQIVND (reference sequence). CDR3 DNA sequence: TGTGCCAGTAGTACAGGGGGGCTGGCCGATACGCAGTATTTT. This codes for CASSTGGLADTQYF.

The V and J genes are TRBV4-3 and TRBJ1-5, with TRBD1 matching 12 bases. The CDR3 length is 16 residues. Losses at the gene ends were 4 bases for V and 6 bases for J; bases not matched to a gene: 7. The germline CDR1 and CDR2 sequences are LGHNA and YSLEER. This chain's CDR3 is CASSRSMGQGAQPQHF. CDR3 sequence (DNA): TGCGCCAGCAGCCGCAGCATGGGACAGGGGGCTCAGCCCCAGCATTTT.

The chain recombines TRBV6-5 with TRBJ2-7, with D hard to call. The germline gives CDR1 MNHEY, CDR2 SVGAGI. The CDR3 extends over 15 amino acids. The V end was cut by 2 bases, the J end by 4 bases, with 15 bases between. The CDR3 DNA reads as TGTGCCAGCAGTTACGGCTCCTCCGCAGTATACGAGCAGTACTTC. Translating it yields CASSYGSSAVYEQYF.

The CDR3 loop reads CASSQVYLSGSSYEQYF. CDR3 nucleotides: TGCGCCAGCAGCCAAGTTTATTTGTCCGGGAGCTCCTACGAGCAGTACTTC. The chain employs TRBV4-1 and TRBJ2-7; a possible D gene is TRBD2 (6 bases). CDR3 length: 17 residues. V was shortened by 1 base and J by 0 bases, with 16 bases between the two germline ends. CDR1 MGHRA and CDR2 YSYEKL come from the germline V gene.

This clone was counted a few times. V is TRBV5-8 and J is TRBJ2-1; 9 positions agree with TRBD1. The junction had 10 bases not matched to a gene; V was cut back by 1 base and J by 8 bases. CDR1 is SGHTS, CDR2 YDEGEE, per germline. The CDR3 is 16 residues long. The CDR3 spells CASSLTGGRSSYEQFF. In DNA, the CDR3 is TGTGCCAGCAGCTTGACAGGGGGCAGGAGTAGCTATGAGCAGTTCTTC.

Regarding this clone: The sample holds other DNA sequences that translate to the same CDR3. The rearrangement links TRBV30 to TRBJ2-7; no clear D gene. The V and J ends lost 2 bases and 3 bases respectively, with 8 bases between them. CDR1 and CDR2 (germline): GTSNPN, SVGIG (reference sequence). CDR3 length equals 12 residues. DNA for the CDR3: TGTGCCTGGAGTCGCGGAAACTACGAGCAGTACTTC. Translation gives CAWSRGNYEQYF.

This chain connects TRBV7-2 to TRBJ1-2, with D unclear. The V end was cut by 1 base, the J end by 6 bases, with 12 bases between. The CDR3 loop spans 14 amino acids. In germline, CDR1 is SGHTA, CDR2 FQGNSA. The CDR3 loop is CASSLVGSPNGYTF. DNA of the CDR3: TGTGCCAGCAGCTTAGTTGGGTCTCCTAATGGCTACACCTTC. The full variable domain, its missing parts supplied by reference TRBV7-2 and TRBJ1-2, is GAGVSQSPSNKVTEKGKDVELRCDPISGHTALYWYRQSLGQGLEFLIYFQGNSAPDKSGLPSDRFSAERTGGSVSTLTIQRTQQEDSAVYLCASSLVGSPNGYTFGSGTRLTVV.

The chain links TRBV9 to TRBJ2-7, with D unclear. The V end lost 0 bases, the J end lost 7 bases, and 11 bases lay between the germline ends. Germline V gene lookup returns CDR1 SGDLS and CDR2 YYNGEE. The CDR3 loop spans 13 amino acids. The CDR3 nucleotides are TGTGCCAGCAGCGTAGATCAAAGCAGGGAGCAGTACTTC. Translating gives CASSVDQSREQYF.

The chain uses TRBV13 and TRBJ2-1; 9 bases fit TRBD2. Germline loops: CDR1 PRHDT, CDR2 FYEKMQ (reference sequence). The CDR3 is 14 amino acids. J was trimmed by 6 bases and V by 5 bases; bases with no gene match: 5. Here the CDR3 reads CASSGGRATNEQFF. DNA for the CDR3: TGTGCCAGCAGCGGCGGGAGGGCTACCAATGAGCAGTTCTTC.

Of note for this clone: This specimen includes other DNA sequences encoding the same CDR3. The chain carries TRBV5-1 and TRBJ1-4; D possibly corresponds to TRBD1 (5 bases). This CDR3 spans 14 amino acids. Trimming stripped 1 base from V and 1 base from J, with 5 bases between. CDR1 and CDR2 from the germline V gene are SGHRS and YFSETQ. This chain's CDR3 is CASSLQGTNEKLFF. The CDR3, as DNA: TGCGCCAGCAGCTTGCAGGGAACTAATGAAAAACTGTTTTTT. Using reference TRBV5-1 and TRBJ1-4 for the parts outside the CDR3, the full variable domain is KAGVTQTPRYLIKTRGQQVTLSCSPISGHRSVSWYQQTPGQGLQFLFEYFSETQRNKGNFPGRFSGRQFSNSRSEMNVSTLELGDSALYLCASSLQGTNEKLFFGSGTQLSVL.

V gene TRBV11-1 combines with J gene TRBJ2-1; D ambiguous. Between the trimmed V and J ends, which lost 5 bases and 9 bases, there was a span of 14 bases. This CDR3 region has 13 residues. Per the germline V gene, CDR1 is SGHAT and CDR2 is FQDESV (reference sequence). The CDR3 coding sequence is TGTGCCAGCAGCCCACCGGACGGAGCTGAGCAGTTCTTC. Translating it yields CASSPPDGAEQFF. Full variable domain (rest looked up from reference TRBV11-1 and TRBJ2-1): EAEVAQSPRYKITEKSQAVAFWCDPISGHATLYWYRQILGQGPELLVQFQDESVVDDSQLPKDRFSAERLKGVDSTLKIQPAELGDSAMYLCASSPPDGAEQFFGPGTRLTVL.